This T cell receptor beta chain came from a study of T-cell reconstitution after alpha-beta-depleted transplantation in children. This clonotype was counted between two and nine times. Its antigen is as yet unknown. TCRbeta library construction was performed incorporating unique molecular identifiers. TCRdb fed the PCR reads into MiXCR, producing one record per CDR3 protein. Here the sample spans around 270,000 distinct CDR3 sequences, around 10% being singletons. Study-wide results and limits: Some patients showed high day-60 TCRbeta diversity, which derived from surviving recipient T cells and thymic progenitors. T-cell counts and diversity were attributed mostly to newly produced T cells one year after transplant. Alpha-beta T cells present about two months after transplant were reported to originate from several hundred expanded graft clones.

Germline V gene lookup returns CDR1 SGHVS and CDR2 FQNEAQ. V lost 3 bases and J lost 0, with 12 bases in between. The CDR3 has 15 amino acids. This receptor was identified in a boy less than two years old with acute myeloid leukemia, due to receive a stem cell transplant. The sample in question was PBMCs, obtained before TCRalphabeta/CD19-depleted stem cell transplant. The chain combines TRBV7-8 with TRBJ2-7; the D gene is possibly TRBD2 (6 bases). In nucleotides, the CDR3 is TGTGCCAGCAGCTTCGGACTACCAAGCTCCTACGAGCAGTACTTC. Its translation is CASSFGLPSSYEQYF.